The 9 T cell receptor beta chains below come from one sample, sequenced in a study of T cells in women clearing cervical HPV infection. Clones were read by immunoSEQ multiplex PCR, and TCRdb kept only the in-frame ones, dropping some. This table lists approximately 16,000 clones. The sequenced material came from blood buffy coat. The receptors derive from a woman aged 18-70 years with a cervical HPV16 infection that either progressed to CIN3+ or cleared (not recorded which).

About this clone: The read ends 3 residues early relative to the CDR3; the germline J gene fills the gap. The V gene is TRBV28, the J gene TRBJ2-5, with 11 bases that match TRBD1. The V and J ends lost 8 bases and 7 bases, in that order; junction bases with no gene match: 9. CDR1 and CDR2 (germline): MDHEN, SYDVKM. The CDR3 length is 14 residues. The part of the CDR3 DNA that was read is TGTGCCAGCCTCGGACAGGGGGCGTCGGGGACC. The encoded protein is CASLGQGASGT. The CDR3 as a whole reads CASLGQGASGTQYF.

Comment on this clone: The CDR3 is cut off 3 residues early in the read; its end comes from the germline J gene. The chain is built from TRBV5-5 and TRBJ2-5; D is uncertain. V lost 4 bases and J 0 bases, leaving 13 bases between the germline ends. The CDR3 runs to 15 residues. CDR1 and CDR2 from the germline V gene are SGHKS and YYEKEE (reference sequence). The covered CDR3 bases are TGTGCCAGCAGCGCCATTGCCGCGTACCAAGAGACC. Its protein product is CASSAIAAYQET. The full-length CDR3 reads as CASSAIAAYQETQYF.

Comment on this clone: The read ends 3 residues before the CDR3 terminus; that terminus is restored from the germline J gene. This chain links TRBV6-2 or TRBV6-3 with TRBJ2-3, with 7 positions matching TRBD2. The germline V gene encodes CDR1 MNHEY and CDR2 SVGEGT. V shed 5 bases, J shed 2 bases, and the junction held 7 bases outside the gene matches. The length of the CDR3 is 15 residues. The CDR3 loop reads CASSTTSRDTDTQYF. CDR3 DNA (partial): TGTGCCAGCAGTACGACTAGCCGAGACACAGATACG.

Comments on this clone: Coverage ceases 3 residues before the CDR3 finishes, and the germline J gene fills in the end. The rearrangement joins TRBV24-1 to TRBJ2-4, with 7 bases fitting TRBD1. V dropped 2 bases and J dropped 7; count of bases not matched to a gene: 7. The CDR3 spans 15 residues. CDR1 KGHDR and CDR2 SFDVKD come from the germline V gene. CDR3 sequence: CATSDSGQAINIQYF. The CDR3 DNA, read in part, is TGTGCCACCAGTGATTCAGGACAGGCCATCAACATT.

As to this clone: The missing CDR3 end, 3 residues past where the read stops, is filled in from the germline J gene. This chain uses TRBV29-1 with TRBJ1-2; 9 bases are a match to TRBD1. The CDR3 has 14 residues. The V gene's germline CDR1 is SQVTM and CDR2 ANQGSEA. The CDR3 is CSVEDRGQGWGYTF. The sequenced CDR3 bases are TGCAGCGTTGAAGATCGGGGACAGGGTTGGGGC.

The CDR3: CASDRNNQPQHF. CDR3 DNA (partial): TGTGCCAGCGACAGGAACAATCAGCCC. V is TRBV2 and J is TRBJ1-5; TRBD1 might be the D (6 bases). The read halts 3 residues ahead of the CDR3 end, with the missing end drawn from the germline J gene. This CDR3 region has 12 residues. Germline values: CDR1 SNHLY, CDR2 FYNNEI. Trimming took off 8 bases at V and 3 bases at J, with 8 bases between the two ends.

Turning to this clone: The DNA ends 3 residues before the CDR3 does, and the rest of the CDR3 is filled in from the germline J gene. The rearrangement uses TRBV20-1 and TRBJ2-7, with D possibly being TRBD1 (6 bases). This CDR3 has 14 residues. V was pared by 6 bases and J by 3 bases, with 18 bases between. Germline V CDR1 and CDR2: DFQATT, SNEGSKA (reference sequence). The CDR3 is CSAEPGQSYYEQYF. Incomplete CDR3 DNA: TGCAGTGCGGAACCGGGACAATCCTACTACGAG.

In regard to this clone: The read gets to within 3 residues of the CDR3 end, and the germline J gene fills in the rest. The chain joins TRBV20-1 to TRBJ1-4; 7 nucleotides agree with TRBD1. CDR3 length equals 14 residues. Germline CDR1 DFQATT, CDR2 SNEGSKA (reference sequence). CDR3 sequence reads: CSAREAQGEEKLFF. The part of the CDR3 DNA that was read is TGCAGTGCTAGAGAGGCGCAGGGGGAGGAGAAA.

As to this clone: Read sequence stops 3 residues before the CDR3 end, and the germline J gene provides the missing end. The chain employs TRBV12-3 or TRBV12-4 and TRBJ2-1; 8 positions match TRBD2. The CDR3 extends over 13 amino acids. V lost 6 bases to trimming and J lost 8 bases; unmatched junction nucleotides: 6. CDR3: CASRRGAGHEQFF. CDR3 bases read: TGTGCCAGCAGGCGGGGGGCCGGGCATGAG.